The source of this TCR beta chain is a study of Graves' ophthalmopathy and Graves' hyperthyroidism. Overall study findings and caveats: An 81.08% specificity and roughly 90% sensitivity were achieved by a 13-signature model that separated ophthalmopathy from stable hyperthyroidism.

Comment on this clonotype: The antigen is undetermined.

Scientists amplified the TCR beta CDR3 regions from RNA transcripts. An initial RT-PCR round employing HTBI primers preceded a second-round multiplex PCR. TCRdb recomputed calls from the multiplex PCR reads with MiXCR, one row per CDR3 protein. The repertoire consists of around 1,200,000 distinct CDR3 sequences, with about 35% occurring once and the leading ten covering around 10%. This CDR3 has 14 residues. With V trimmed by 4 bases and J by 8 bases, 10 bases remained unmatched. The germline V gene encodes CDR1 DFQATT and CDR2 SNEGSKA (reference sequence). The V gene is TRBV20-1, the J gene TRBJ1-2; 10 bases map to TRBD1. This sequence originates from an adult man with Graves' hyperthyroidism. Material for sequencing was peripheral blood or thyroid tissue (not recorded which). The CDR3 DNA reads as TGCAGTGCTATCCGGACAGGGGGAAGGGAGGGCTACACCTTC. This encodes CSAIRTGGREGYTF.